This T cell receptor beta chain is from a study of response to subunit inactivated influenza vaccine (dated by TCRdb to 2016 to 2019). Turning to the overall study: Deep quantitative profiling of the T cell receptor repertoire was used in the study to follow responses to a trivalent subunit inactivated influenza vaccine.

Including the terminal cysteine and phenylalanine, the CDR3 comprises 15 residues. Just CDR3 DNA is preserved here, 45 bases in frame from base 1. In the germline V gene, CDR1 corresponds to MDHEN and CDR2 to SYDVKM. V and J are truncated by 8 bases and 0 bases respectively, leaving an intervening sequence of 16 bases. Library creation used RT-PCR. Reads for this sample came from an Illumina HiSeq 2500. Through fastp at Q25 and MiXCR, TCRdb rebuilt clones from the public reads, retaining in-frame beta chains. Entries are consolidated by CDR3 protein sequence, retaining the most common genes and DNA. Present in this sample are hundreds of thousands of distinct CDR3 sequences, 20% to 25% of which were seen just once. The ten largest clones take up roughly 10% of the sample. This clonotype was seen only a few times. It lacks a known antigen. Base qualities are not at hand, and no much larger clone is one base apart.

Overall study outcomes, separate from this receptor: It was suggested by the authors that each seasonal influenza vaccination may recruit only a limited number of new T cells.

The sequenced sample was PBMCs from blood, obtained 21 months after vaccination. The clonotype originates from a man aged 45 to 75 who received an inactivated influenza vaccine. Donor details come from another sample of the same person, matched by shared clones. Here the chain combines TRBV28 and TRBJ1-1; the D segment cannot be called with confidence. The CDR3 protein sequence reads: CASGPSLDVNTEAFF. The DNA sequence is as follows: TGTGCCAGCGGACCCTCGTTGGATGTGAACACTGAAGCTTTCTTT. This CDR3, with the reference TRBV28 and TRBJ1-1 proteins standing in past its ends, gives the full variable domain DVKVTQSSRYLVKRTGEKVFLECVQDMDHENMFWYRQDPGLGLRLIYFSYDVKMKEKGDIPEGYSVSREKKERFSLILESASTNQTSMYLCASGPSLDVNTEAFFGQGTRLTVV.